This TCR beta chain is from a study of tumor-infiltrating lymphocytes in oesophageal squamous cell carcinoma. TCRdb redid the calling of the PCR reads with MiXCR, one entry per CDR3 protein. The sample lists fewer than 15,000 distinct CDR3 sequences, roughly 51% seen once, with over 10% in the top ten. CDR1 DFQATT and CDR2 SNEGSKA come from the germline V gene (reference sequence). The V end lost 1 base, the J end lost 2 bases, and 11 bases lay between the germline ends. The CDR3 has 14 amino acids. The sample holds many counts of this clonotype. The sample consisted of blood. The J gene is TRBJ2-5, the V gene TRBV20-1; TRBD2 is a possible D gene (6 bases). The sequence derives from a female donor with esophageal squamous cell carcinoma. The chain's CDR3 is CSARGWTNQETQYF. The CDR3, as DNA: TGCAGTGCTAGAGGCTGGACTAATCAAGAGACCCAGTACTTC.